This T cell receptor (beta chain) appears in the sequencing data of a study of cytomegalovirus exposure and HLA in healthy donors (dated by TCRdb to 2015 to 2018). Describing the broader study: According to an earlier analysis of several hundred of the donors, roughly 180 million T cells yielded 117 million unique TCR beta sequences and 276 Gb of sequence data. An early release that covered more than 550 HLA-typed donors contained about 300 gigabases of sequencing data and tens of millions of unique TCR sequences. The genetic ancestry cluster associated with self-reported Caucasian donors included about 84% of the 300 to 450 genotyped donors. The study aimed to test whether signatures of past pathogen exposure could be identified by cataloging public T cell receptors. Using immunosequencing, the study profiled T cell repertoires from fewer than 850 subjects and related those repertoires to cytomegalovirus serostatus. A separate validation cohort of about 110 different subjects was used in addition to the approximately 670-subject first cohort. To predict cytomegalovirus infection status, the study combined high-throughput TCR immunosequencing, statistical association of individual TCRs with disease status, and machine learning. In a later analysis, previously published TCR beta repertoires from 600 to 850 donors were re-analyzed and high-resolution HLA genotyping was added so that TCR occurrence patterns could be studied. Rather than using new phenotypic data, the later analysis identified candidate immune exposures from TCR beta sequences and from how often those sequences occurred across donors. An earlier analysis of a few hundred of the donors applied high-throughput TCR beta sequencing to assess whether each TCR beta V gene segment acted as functional or pseudogenic. Donor age, sex, ethnicity and CMV serostatus were compiled alongside the repertoire data. A later genetic analysis used genome-wide SNP genotypes for about 60% of the roughly 670 donors, treating that subset as a discovery cohort. Every repertoire in the discovery cohort had been generated on one and the same sequencing platform. HLA typing included class I and class II loci at four-digit resolution. Typing coverage varied by locus: about 629-640 donors for A, B, C, DRB1 and DQB1; roughly 500 for DQA1; around 570 for DPA1; approximately 450 for DPB1. Because of strong linkage in the cohort, 5 or 6 DR-DQ haplotypes were treated as single units for association and clustering. Among 398 genotyped donors of the cohort, an average of about 240,000 unique TCR beta nucleotide sequences were sequenced per donor, 15% to 20% of them non-productive. Study-wide conclusions, independent of this receptor: In a later analysis, several top co-occurrence clusters were reported to appear linked to parvovirus B19, influenza, CMV and Epstein-Barr virus. Correlated functional status among segregating V segments might reflect linkage disequilibrium, but an unknown experimental factor could not be ruled out. In vitro tests confirmed that three of the cytomegalovirus-associated TCR beta chains recognize cytomegalovirus antigens. In a later analysis, most CMV-associated TCR beta chains were found to appear HLA-restricted, with HLA associations seemingly driven largely by CMV exposure. A total of 150 or so TCR beta chains were listed by the study as associated with cytomegalovirus. HLA typing was unavailable for some donors at each locus, so association tests used only the typed subset. Some IMGT-functional V segments, including TRBV6-2 and TRBV6-3, could not be distinguished by the 87-base-pair reads and were therefore excluded. The authors suggested that the approach could potentially be extended to other disease states and immunological phenotypes. The classifier was reported to diagnose cytomegalovirus status with high specificity and sensitivity in both the original and validation cohorts. In this cohort, only TCR beta chains were sequenced, and detectable features were limited by the absence of alpha or paired-chain data. The earlier analysis of 587 of the donors excluded 15 to 20 rarely observed V segments, including chromosome 9 orphons, because counts were too low. An association between a missense DCLRE1C variant and V-gene and J-gene trimming of TCR beta chains was found in a later genetic analysis and replicated in an independent cohort. A further reported finding was that TCR beta sequences accurately predicted the HLA-A and HLA-B alleles for most subjects in the first cohort. In a later analysis, HLA-associated TCR beta chains were found to be more clonally expanded and to have lower generation probabilities than equally common non-associated chains. Most TCR sequences were observed very rarely across donors, whereas some public TCRs were present in many individuals. A later analysis found that TCR association rates varied across HLA loci, with DRB1 alleles showing the most associated TCRs and HLA-C alleles the fewest. When HLA alleles, especially DR and DQ, strongly co-occurred, attributing TCR associations to individual alleles was difficult. Specific HLA alleles were associated with about 17,000 TCR beta sequences at a false discovery rate of 0.05 in a later analysis. In a later genetic analysis, fewer N-insertions in productive TCRs were reported among donors in an Asian-associated ancestry cluster than the 666-donor mean. A cluster of highly shared sequence variants was judged likely to be a technical artifact of the sequencing pipeline. Immune exposure information for the cohort was limited to CMV serostatus. Broadly in line with IMGT annotations, most TCR beta V segments showed up in productive rearrangements about 87% or about 30% of the time in an earlier analysis of 450 to 750 of the donors. Presence/absence analyses assumed roughly uniform sequencing depth across donors, an assumption that may not hold.

The CDR3, cysteine through phenylalanine, is 14 amino acids long. CDR3 DNA only is kept here, 42 bases in frame from base 1. The germline V gene sets CDR1 to MGHRA and CDR2 to YSYEKL. In total, 600 or so healthy bone marrow donors made up the cohort. Cohort members were all nominally healthy when sampled, although unrecorded immune exposures were likely present. The donor was CMV seropositive and was included in the group of almost 300 seropositive cohort members. A peripheral blood sample was collected from each donor, and TCR beta sequencing was performed on peripheral blood mononuclear cells. Genomic DNA was extracted from the blood cell samples with the Qiagen DNeasy Blood Extraction Kit. Receptor libraries were prepared by the immunoSEQ multiplex PCR assay. For the multiplex PCR, a mixture combining 60 forward primers for TCR Vbeta segments and 13 reverse primers for TCR Jbeta segments was used. The CDR3 region of rearranged TCR beta genes was amplified from genomic DNA by a multiplex PCR assay. Amplified TCR beta libraries were sequenced as 87-base-pair reads on the Illumina HiSeq System. Per the original workflow: A later analysis tallied about 77 million unique TCR beta chains across the 666 repertoires, and around 12 million of those chains were shared by two or more donors. Raw reads were error-corrected and collapsed into unique sequences with a nearest-neighbor algorithm that merged closely related sequences to remove PCR and sequencing errors. CDR3 sequences were aligned to IMGT reference sequences to assign V, D and J gene segments. For a sequence to be retained, a match of at least six nucleotides to both a V gene segment and a J gene segment was required. A rearrangement counted as productive if the CDR3 had no stop codons and remained in frame with V and J, and every other rearrangement counted as non-productive. Following IMGT convention, CDR3 was defined as the stretch from the second conserved V-encoded cysteine up to the conserved J-encoded phenylalanine. Sequences without an unambiguous match to a single V gene segment were excluded from the earlier analysis of about 630 of the donors. In an earlier analysis of 587 of the donors, a V segment was called functional when productive rearrangements were above 56.7%, and segregating when the standard deviation between donors exceeded 5%. A statistical classification framework was built to diagnose cytomegalovirus status from the catalog of TCR beta chain sequences. V and J gene assignment, in a later analysis, came from comparing TCR nucleotide sequences with IMGT/GENE-DB human TR gene sequences. In a later analysis, CDR3 sequences and most-parsimonious VDJ recombination scenarios were assigned using the TCRdist pipeline. A later analysis defined each TCR beta chain by its CDR3 amino acid sequence plus V-gene family, and excluded reads lacking a unique V-gene family. In a later analysis, some 600 highly shared, low-generation-probability nucleotide sequences were removed to address suspected cross-contamination and a sequencing artifact. In a later analysis, a clonal expansion index was calculated for each public chain from normalized within-repertoire ranks of inferred template counts. In a later analysis, generation probabilities were computed using a VDJ recombination model fitted to out-of-frame rearrangements, and the results were checked against IGoR. Hypergeometric tests were used in a later analysis to score TCR-TCR, TCR-HLA and TCR-CMV co-occurrence, with a repertoire-size bias correction applied to the TCR pairs. In a later analysis, false discovery rates were estimated by permuting HLA or CMV assignments 20 times. In a later analysis, co-occurring TCRs were grouped using DBSCAN, with TCRdist sequence similarity added in when clustering inside HLA-allele-positive subsets. Repertoires with fewer than 30,000 or more than 120,000 public chains were left out of co-occurrence clustering, as were about 5 repertoires with anomalous nucleotide sharing. This is the immuneACCESS table as TCRdb keeps it, with only in-frame sequences that have V and J called. A part of the clones is gone; compared with another copy, unresolved V genes explain less than half, and the rest is unexplained. The DNA was the basis for D and trimming; V, J and clone size are from that table. The sample table lists about 170,000 clones, 70% to 90% of them with a count of one. The top ten hold over 2.5% of the sample.

Note on this clone: Its antigen is still unknown. Germline and junction disagree at one end, which may indicate a read error. At the DNA level, this CDR3 is encoded by other sequences in the same sample as well.

The material sequenced was PBMCs. The clonotype originates from a man aged 25 to 45 in good health and CMV-seropositive. This sequence uses TRBV4-1 and TRBJ1-1; no D gene call is confident. The CDR3 loop reads CASSQDGEKAEAFF. The DNA sequence is as follows: TGTGCCAGCAGCCAAGATGGAGAAAAGGCTGAAGCTTTCTTT.